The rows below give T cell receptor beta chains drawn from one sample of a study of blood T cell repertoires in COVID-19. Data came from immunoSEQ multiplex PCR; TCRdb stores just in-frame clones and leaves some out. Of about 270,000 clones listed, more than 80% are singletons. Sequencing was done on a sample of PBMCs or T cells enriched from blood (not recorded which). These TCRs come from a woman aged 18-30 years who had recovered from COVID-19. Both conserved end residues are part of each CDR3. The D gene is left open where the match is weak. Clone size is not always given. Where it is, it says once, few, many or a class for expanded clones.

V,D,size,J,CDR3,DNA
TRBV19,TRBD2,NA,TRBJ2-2,CASSIGRGGPVGELFF,TGTGCCAGTAGTATTGGGCGGGGGGGCCCCGTCGGGGAGCTGTTTTTT
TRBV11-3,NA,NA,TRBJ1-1,CASSLGRGRGANTEAFF,TGTGCCAGCAGCTTAGGCCGTGGGAGGGGCGCGAACACTGAAGCTTTCTTT
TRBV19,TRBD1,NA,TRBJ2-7,CASSVTGGISYEQYF,TGTGCCAGTAGTGTTACAGGGGGGATATCCTACGAGCAGTACTTC
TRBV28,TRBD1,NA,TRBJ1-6,CASSLEQGSLNSPLHF,TGTGCCAGCAGTTTAGAACAGGGGAGCCTGAATTCACCCCTCCACTTT
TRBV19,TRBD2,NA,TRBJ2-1,CASSINRGGPYNEQFF,TGTGCCAGTAGTATAAACCGCGGGGGGCCCTACAATGAGCAGTTCTTC
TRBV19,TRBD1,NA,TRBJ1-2,CASSLGTGENYGYTF,TGTGCCAGTAGTCTAGGGACAGGGGAGAACTATGGCTACACCTTC
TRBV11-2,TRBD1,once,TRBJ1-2,CASSFRTGDAYGYTF,TGTGCCAGCAGCTTCCGGACAGGGGATGCGTATGGCTACACCTTC
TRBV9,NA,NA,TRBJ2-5,CASSVGRAETQYF,TGTGCCAGCAGCGTGGGCAGGGCAGAGACCCAGTACTTC
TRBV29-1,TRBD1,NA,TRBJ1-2,CSVDSTGGNNYGYTF,TGCAGCGTGGACTCAACAGGGGGTAATAACTATGGCTACACCTTC
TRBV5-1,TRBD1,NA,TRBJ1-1,CASSTGTGDGGTEAFF,TGCGCCAGCAGCACCGGGACAGGGGACGGAGGTACTGAAGCTTTCTTT
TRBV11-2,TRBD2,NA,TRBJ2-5,CASSFSGEETQYF,TGTGCCAGCAGCTTTAGCGGGGAAGAGACCCAGTACTTC
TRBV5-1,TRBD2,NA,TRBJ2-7,CASSLVAGGTYEQYF,TGCGCCAGCAGCTTAGTAGCGGGGGGTACCTACGAGCAGTACTTC
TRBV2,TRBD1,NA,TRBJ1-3,CASRTGVIGNTIYF,TGTGCCAGCAGAACAGGGGTAATAGGAAACACCATATATTTT
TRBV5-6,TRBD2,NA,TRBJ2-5,CASSLALLAGGRQETQYF,TGTGCCAGCAGCTTGGCCCTACTAGCGGGGGGGAGACAAGAGACCCAGTACTTC
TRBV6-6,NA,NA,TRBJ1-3,CASSVDSRTGNTIYF,TGTGCCAGCAGTGTGGACAGTCGGACTGGAAACACCATATATTTT
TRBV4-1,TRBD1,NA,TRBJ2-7,CASSSRDSTYEQYF,TGCGCCAGCAGCTCCCGGGACAGCACCTACGAGCAGTACTTC
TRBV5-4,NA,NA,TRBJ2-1,CASSGRGGPSGEQFF,TGTGCCAGCAGCGGTAGGGGGGGGCCAAGTGGTGAGCAGTTCTTC
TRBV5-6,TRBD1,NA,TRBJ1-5,CASSWSGTGGGQPQHF,TGTGCCAGCAGCTGGTCCGGGACAGGGGGCGGCCAGCCCCAGCATTTT
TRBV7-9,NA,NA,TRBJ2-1,CASSILGSSYNEQFF,TGTGCCAGCAGCATATTGGGGAGCTCCTACAATGAGCAGTTCTTC
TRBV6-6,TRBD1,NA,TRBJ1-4,CASLFGTGNEKLFF,TGTGCCAGCCTATTTGGGACAGGGAATGAAAAACTGTTTTTT
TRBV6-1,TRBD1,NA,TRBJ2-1,CASSGKGTGNYNEQFF,TGTGCCAGCAGTGGTAAAGGGACAGGGAACTACAATGAGCAGTTCTTC
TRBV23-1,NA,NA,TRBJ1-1,CASSPDQGQGLNTEAFF,TGCGCCAGCAGTCCAGACCAGGGCCAAGGTTTGAACACTGAAGCTTTCTTT
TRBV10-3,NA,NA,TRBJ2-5,CAIAQGSETQYF,TGTGCCATTGCCCAGGGGTCAGAGACCCAGTACTTC
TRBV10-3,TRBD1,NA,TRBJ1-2,CATKTGSYGYTF,TGTGCCACCAAGACAGGGTCCTATGGCTACACCTTC
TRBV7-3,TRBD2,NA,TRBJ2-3,CASSLTSGGSTDTQYF,TGTGCCAGCAGCTTGACTAGCGGGGGGTCCACAGATACGCAGTATTTT
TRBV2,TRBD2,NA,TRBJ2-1,CASQGLAGNEQFF,TGTGCCAGCCAGGGACTAGCGGGCAATGAGCAGTTCTTC
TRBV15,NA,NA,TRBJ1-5,CATSSEGRGGNQPQHF,TGTGCCACCAGCAGTGAAGGGCGGGGGGGGAATCAGCCCCAGCATTTT
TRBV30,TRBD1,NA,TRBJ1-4,CAWSVQGGGLEKLFF,TGTGCCTGGAGTGTACAAGGGGGCGGTCTCGAAAAACTGTTTTTT